Below, 2 T cell receptor beta chains from the same sample are listed, as sequenced in a study of blood T cells in healthy people across ages. The authors ran a second PCR of roughly 6 to 12 cycles using a sample-barcoded 5' primer and a J-beta primer mix. TCRdb independently ran MiXCR on the 5' RACE reads; one entry per CDR3 protein. The sample consists of 780,000 or so distinct CDR3 sequences, more than 50% of them appearing once. The material sequenced was blood. The receptors originated from a man in his forties in good health.

The sample holds a few counts of this clonotype. The chain couples TRBV11-2 to TRBJ2-6; D is perhaps TRBD1 (5 bases). Trimming cost V 1 base and J 0 bases, with 10 bases left between them. The V gene's germline CDR1 is SGHAT and CDR2 FQNNGV. This CDR3 comprises 17 residues. The CDR3 loop reads CASSLGTGTSGANVLTF. The CDR3 bases are TGTGCCAGCAGCTTAGGTACAGGAACCTCTGGGGCCAACGTCCTGACTTTC.

The chain links TRBV29-1 to TRBJ1-2, with a weak D call TRBD1 (5 bases). Trimming left V 6 bases short and J 4 bases short, with 15 bases between. This CDR3 is 13 amino acids long. Germline V gives CDR1 SQVTM, CDR2 ANQGSEA. The CDR3 sequence: CSVERGAGYGYTF. The CDR3 nucleotides are TGCAGCGTCGAGAGGGGCGCTGGCTATGGCTACACCTTC. Using reference TRBV29-1 and TRBJ1-2 for the parts outside the CDR3, the full variable domain is SAVISQKPSRDICQRGTSLTIQCQVDSQVTMMFWYRQQPGQSLTLIATANQGSEATYESGFVIDKFPISRPNLTFSTLTVSNMSPEDSSIYLCSVERGAGYGYTFGSGTRLTVV.